One sample yielded the 8 T cell receptor beta chains listed below, sequenced in a study of T cell repertoires in cytomegalovirus infection. MiXCR, run by TCRdb on the reads, gives a single entry per CDR3 protein. The data show hundreds of thousands of distinct CDR3 sequences, with 9.6% seen just once and more than 2.5% held by the top ten. The sample consisted of PBMCs. The receptors were gathered from a human donor in good health (CMV status not recorded). Some clones in this sample may be carry-over from other donors' samples.

This clonotype has ten or more counts. This chain links TRBV7-8 with TRBJ2-1; 12 bases are shared with TRBD2. J lost 8 bases, V lost 1 base, and 12 bases had no gene match. This CDR3 has 18 residues. Germline assignment: CDR1 SGHVS and CDR2 FQNEAQ. The CDR3 reads CASSLGLAGGHPRDEQFF. CDR3 DNA: TGTGCCAGCAGCTTAGGGCTAGCGGGGGGGCACCCTCGGGATGAGCAGTTCTTC.

This clonotype has at least ten counts. The chain has TRBV18 and TRBJ1-6, with TRBD1 matching over 7 bases. Trimming took 3 bases from V and 5 from J; bases not matched to a gene: 1. Germline V gene lookup returns CDR1 KGHSH and CDR2 LQKENI. This CDR3 has 14 amino acids. In DNA form, the CDR3 reads TGTGCCAGCTCACCCGGGACAGATAATTCACCCCTCCACTTT. Protein product: CASSPGTDNSPLHF.

The gene calls are TRBV6-6 and TRBJ2-1; 8 positions agree with TRBD2. After removal of 7 bases from V and 3 bases from J, the junction contained 11 bases not matched to a gene. The CDR3 has 16 residues. Germline CDR1 MNHNY, CDR2 SVGAGI (reference sequence). The CDR3 nucleotides read TGTGCCAGCATGGGCACGGGGGGGGCGGACTACAATGAGCAGTTCTTC. Translated, it gives CASMGTGGADYNEQFF.

This clonotype was recorded many times. The rearrangement links TRBV12-3 or TRBV12-4 to TRBJ1-5, with D maybe TRBD1 (6 bases). There are 15 residues in the CDR3. Trimming shortened V by 7 bases and J by 4 bases, and 17 bases separated the two germline ends. This CDR3 is CASTLSGELNQPQHF. CDR3 DNA: TGTGCCAGCACCTTGTCAGGGGAATTAAATCAGCCCCAGCATTTT.

This clonotype has at least ten counts. The chain has TRBV7-9 and TRBJ2-3; D gene uncertain. Trimming took 3 bases from V and 2 from J, leaving 24 bases between them. Germline assignment: CDR1 SEHNR and CDR2 FQNEAQ (reference sequence). The CDR3 has 19 residues. The CDR3 region has the DNA TGTGCCAGCAGCTTCCTTACGTCGTACCAGGATCGGATCACAGATACGCAGTATTTT. Translating gives CASSFLTSYQDRITDTQYF.

This clonotype was counted at least ten times. The chain links TRBV12-3 or TRBV12-4 to TRBJ2-7, with D tentatively TRBD1 (5 bases). CDR3 length equals 11 residues. Trimming pared 9 bases from V and 4 bases from J, leaving 10 bases between. The CDR3 is CASLRGYEQYF. The CDR3 DNA reads as TGTGCCAGTCTAAGGGGATACGAGCAGTACTTC.

This clonotype was recorded a few times. The chain employs TRBV19 and TRBJ2-1, with D tentatively TRBD2 (6 bases). CDR1 and CDR2 from the germline V gene are LNHDA and SQIVND (reference sequence). The CDR3 sequence is 14 residues long. V was clipped by 2 bases and J by 6 bases, with 11 bases between them. CDR3 sequence: CASSIPTGVNEQFF. The CDR3 region has the DNA TGTGCCAGTAGTATACCCACGGGGGTCAATGAGCAGTTCTTC.

This clonotype was observed a few times. J is TRBJ2-5 and V is TRBV20-1; possibly TRBD1 for D (5 bases). Germline V gene lookup returns CDR1 DFQATT and CDR2 SNEGSKA (reference sequence). The CDR3 length is 14 residues. V lost 1 base, J lost 2 bases, and 11 bases lay in between. The CDR3, as DNA: TGCAGTGCTAGAGCAATTCGACAGCAAGAGACCCAGTACTTC. It yields the protein CSARAIRQQETQYF.